The clone carrying this TCR beta chain has a count of ten or more. Its specificity is unknown. This entry comes from a study of regulatory T cells in long-lasting Graves disease. General study results and limits: TCR diversity was lower in persistent than newly diagnosed Graves' disease.

The authors built TCR beta libraries using iRepertoire HTBI primers and Arm-PCR of CDR3 regions. TCRdb itself ran the multiplex PCR reads through MiXCR, one entry per CDR3 protein. The sample records about 540,000 distinct CDR3 sequences, roughly 12% being singletons. Specified time point: newly diagnosed GD, antithyroid drugs for less than 3 months. PBMC-derived RNA was used for the TCR library. Trimming took off 1 base at V and 3 bases at J, with 10 bases between the two ends. The CDR3 covers 14 residues. Germline V gene data show CDR1 as SGHRS and CDR2 as YFSETQ. The sample was also reused in another study, on T cells in Graves' hyperthyroidism and ophthalmopathy. From that paper: Appearing also in blood were most of the thyroid clonotypes expanded above 0.001.

Material: peripheral blood mononuclear cells (PBMCs), obtained at new diagnosis, from a patient treated with antithyroid drugs. The TCR was taken from a young man with Graves disease. V is TRBV5-1 and J is TRBJ1-2; D unclear. The CDR3 region has the DNA TGCGCCAGCAGCTTGCCGGGTGCGGACTATGGCTACACCTTC. Protein sequence: CASSLPGADYGYTF.